The 3 T cell receptor beta chains reported below all come from one sample, sequenced in a study of T cell responses to AZD1222 COVID-19 vaccine. Measured with immunoSEQ multiplex PCR; TCRdb has only the in-frame clones, and not every one. The profile shows 150,000 or so clones, 80% to 95% of them singletons. The material sequenced was peripheral blood, taken on day 0 of AZD1222 vaccination. The source of these receptors is an adult in good health.

To note about this clone: Other DNA sequences in this sample translate to the same CDR3. J is TRBJ1-2 and V is TRBV12-3 or TRBV12-4, with D unresolved. The ends were cut back, 1 base at V and 7 bases at J, with 4 bases in the middle. This CDR3 contains 11 residues. The CDR3 DNA reads TGTGCCAGCAGTTTAGGTGGTGGCTACACCTTC. This encodes CASSLGGGYTF.

The chain employs TRBV3-1 (or the pseudogene TRBV3-2) and TRBJ2-1; D is possibly TRBD1 or TRBD2 (6 bases each). Germline V CDR1 and CDR2: LGHDT, YNNKEL (reference sequence). CDR3 size: 16 residues. V lost 3 bases, J lost 1 base, and 13 bases lay in between. The CDR3 DNA reads TGTGCCAGCAGCCAGGGGGGCTCGGGTTCCTACAATGAGCAGTTCTTC. It encodes CASSQGGSGSYNEQFF.

The chain uses TRBV6-5 and TRBJ1-5; D is uncertain. Trimming stripped 8 bases from V and 7 bases from J, with 21 bases between. The CDR3 length is 15 residues. The germline V gene encodes CDR1 MNHEY and CDR2 SVGAGI. The CDR3 loop reads CASQRTGRAGQPQHF. In DNA form, the CDR3 reads TGTGCCAGCCAACGAACTGGGAGGGCAGGACAGCCCCAGCATTTT.